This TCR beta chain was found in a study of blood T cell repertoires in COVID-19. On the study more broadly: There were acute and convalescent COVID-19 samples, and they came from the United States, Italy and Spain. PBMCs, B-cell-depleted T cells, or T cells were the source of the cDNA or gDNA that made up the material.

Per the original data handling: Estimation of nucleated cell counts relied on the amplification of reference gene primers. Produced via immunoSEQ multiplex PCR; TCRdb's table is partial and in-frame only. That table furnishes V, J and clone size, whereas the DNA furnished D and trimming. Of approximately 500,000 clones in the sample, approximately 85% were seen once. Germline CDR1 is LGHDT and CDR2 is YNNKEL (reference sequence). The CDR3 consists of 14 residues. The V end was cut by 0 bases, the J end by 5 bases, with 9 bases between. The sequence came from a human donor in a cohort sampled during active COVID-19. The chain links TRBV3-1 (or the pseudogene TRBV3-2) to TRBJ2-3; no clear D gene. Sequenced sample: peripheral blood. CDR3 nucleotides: TGTGCCAGCAGCCAAGAGGCTAGTTTAGATACGCAGTATTTT. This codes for CASSQEASLDTQYF.